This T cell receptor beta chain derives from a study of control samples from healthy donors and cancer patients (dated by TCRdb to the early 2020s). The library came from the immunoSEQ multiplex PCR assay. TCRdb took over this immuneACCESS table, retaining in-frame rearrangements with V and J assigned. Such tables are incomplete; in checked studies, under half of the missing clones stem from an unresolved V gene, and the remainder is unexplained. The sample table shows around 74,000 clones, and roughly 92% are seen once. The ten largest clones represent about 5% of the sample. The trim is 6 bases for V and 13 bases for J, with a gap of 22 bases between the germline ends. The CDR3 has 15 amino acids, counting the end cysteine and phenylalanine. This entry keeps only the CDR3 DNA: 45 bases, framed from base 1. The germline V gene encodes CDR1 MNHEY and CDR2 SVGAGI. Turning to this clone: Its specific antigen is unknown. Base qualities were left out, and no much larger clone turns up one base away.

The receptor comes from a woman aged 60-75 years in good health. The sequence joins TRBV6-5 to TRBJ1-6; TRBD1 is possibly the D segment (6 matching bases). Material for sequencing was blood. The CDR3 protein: CASRKKPEDRRPLHF. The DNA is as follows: TGTGCCAGCAGGAAGAAACCCGAAGACAGGCGGCCCCTCCACTTT.